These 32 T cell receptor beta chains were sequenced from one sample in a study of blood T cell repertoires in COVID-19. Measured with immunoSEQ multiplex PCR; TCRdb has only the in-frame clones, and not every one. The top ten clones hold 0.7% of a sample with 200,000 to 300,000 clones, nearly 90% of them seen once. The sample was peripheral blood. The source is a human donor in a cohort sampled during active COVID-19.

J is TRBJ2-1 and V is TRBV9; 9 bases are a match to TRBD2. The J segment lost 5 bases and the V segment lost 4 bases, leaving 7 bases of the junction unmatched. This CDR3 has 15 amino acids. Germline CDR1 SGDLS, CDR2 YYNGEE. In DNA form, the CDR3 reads TGTGCCAGCAGCTCCCGCGGGGGGGGGCACAATGAGCAGTTCTTC. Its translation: CASSSRGGGHNEQFF.

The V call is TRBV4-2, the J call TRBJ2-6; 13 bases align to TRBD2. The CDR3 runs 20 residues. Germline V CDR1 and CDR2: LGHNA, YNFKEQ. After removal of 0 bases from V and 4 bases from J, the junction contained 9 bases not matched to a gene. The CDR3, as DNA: TGTGCCAGCAGCCAAGATCTCGGACTAGCGGGGGAGGCCGGGGCCAACGTCCTGACTTTC. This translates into CASSQDLGLAGEAGANVLTF.

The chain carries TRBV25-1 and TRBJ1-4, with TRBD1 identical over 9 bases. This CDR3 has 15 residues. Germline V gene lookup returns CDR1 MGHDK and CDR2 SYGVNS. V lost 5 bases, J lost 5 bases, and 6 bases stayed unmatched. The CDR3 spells CASSPSGTGNEKLFF. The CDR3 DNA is TGTGCCAGCAGTCCCTCCGGGACAGGGAATGAAAAACTGTTTTTT. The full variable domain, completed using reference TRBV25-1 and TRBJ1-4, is EADIYQTPRYLVIGTGKKITLECSQTMGHDKMYWYQQDPGMELHLIHYSYGVNSTEKGDLSSESTVSRIRTEHFPLTLESARPSHTSQYLCASSPSGTGNEKLFFGSGTQLSVL.

In nucleotides, the CDR3 is TGTGCCAGCAGGCGGGACCTCGAAAAACTGTTTTTT. It specifies CASRRDLEKLFF. The V call is TRBV28, the J call TRBJ1-4; TRBD1 is a possible D gene (5 bases). Germline loops: CDR1 MDHEN, CDR2 SYDVKM. V was trimmed by 6 bases and J by 8 bases, leaving 10 bases between them. CDR3 length equals 12 residues.

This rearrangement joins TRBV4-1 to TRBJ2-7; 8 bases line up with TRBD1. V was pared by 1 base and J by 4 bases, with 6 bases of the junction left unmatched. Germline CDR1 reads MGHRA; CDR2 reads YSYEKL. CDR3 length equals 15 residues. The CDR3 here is CASSQGRTGTYEQYF. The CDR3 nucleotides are TGCGCCAGCAGCCAAGGCAGGACAGGGACGTACGAGCAGTACTTC.

Written as DNA, the CDR3 is TGTGCCAGCAGCTCGACAGGGGGAAAAGATACGCAGTATTTT. It yields the protein CASSSTGGKDTQYF. The J gene is TRBJ2-3, the V gene TRBV7-2; 9 bases match TRBD1. The CDR3 spans 14 residues. V trimming: 4 bases; J trimming: 5 bases; junction bases outside the gene matches: 4. The V gene's germline CDR1 is SGHTA and CDR2 FQGNSA.

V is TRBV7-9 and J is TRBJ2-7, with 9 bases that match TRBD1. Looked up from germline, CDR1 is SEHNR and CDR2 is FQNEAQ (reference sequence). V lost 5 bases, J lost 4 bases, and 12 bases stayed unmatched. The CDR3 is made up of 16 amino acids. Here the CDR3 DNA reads TGTGCCAGCAGCCCGGGACAGGGAGCTGGAAGTTACGAGCAGTACTTC. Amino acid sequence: CASSPGQGAGSYEQYF. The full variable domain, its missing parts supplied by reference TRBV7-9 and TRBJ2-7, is DTGVSQNPRHKITKRGQNVTFRCDPISEHNRLYWYRQTLGQGPEFLTYFQNEAQLEKSRLLSDRFSAERPKGSFSTLEIQRTEQGDSAMYLCASSPGQGAGSYEQYFGPGTRLTVT.

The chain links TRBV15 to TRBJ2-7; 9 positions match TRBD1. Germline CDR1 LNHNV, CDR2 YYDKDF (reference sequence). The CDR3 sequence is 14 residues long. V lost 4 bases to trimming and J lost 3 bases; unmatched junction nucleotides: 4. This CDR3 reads CATSIHRGLYEQYF. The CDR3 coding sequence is TGTGCCACCAGCATCCACAGGGGGCTCTACGAGCAGTACTTC.

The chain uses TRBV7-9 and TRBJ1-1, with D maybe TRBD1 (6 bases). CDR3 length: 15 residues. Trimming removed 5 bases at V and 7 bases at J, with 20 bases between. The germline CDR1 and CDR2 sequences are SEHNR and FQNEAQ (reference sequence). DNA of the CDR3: TGTGCCAGCAGCGCCCCCGGACAGCTCCTAAATGAAGCTTTCTTT. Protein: CASSAPGQLLNEAFF. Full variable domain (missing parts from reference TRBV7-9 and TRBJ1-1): DTGVSQNPRHKITKRGQNVTFRCDPISEHNRLYWYRQTLGQGPEFLTYFQNEAQLEKSRLLSDRFSAERPKGSFSTLEIQRTEQGDSAMYLCASSAPGQLLNEAFFGQGTRLTVV.

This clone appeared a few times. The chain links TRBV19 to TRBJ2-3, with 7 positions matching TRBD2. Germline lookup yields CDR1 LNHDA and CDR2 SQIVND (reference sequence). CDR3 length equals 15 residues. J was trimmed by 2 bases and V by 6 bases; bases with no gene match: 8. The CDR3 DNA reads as TGTGCCAGTAGCCCGACTAGCTTATACACAGATACGCAGTATTTT. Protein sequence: CASSPTSLYTDTQYF.

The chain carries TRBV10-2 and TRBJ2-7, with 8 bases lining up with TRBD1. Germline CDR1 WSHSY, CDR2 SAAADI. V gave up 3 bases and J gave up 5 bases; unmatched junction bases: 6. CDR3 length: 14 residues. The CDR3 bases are TGCGCCAGCAGTGACAGGACAGGGCAGGACGAGCAGTACTTC. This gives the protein CASSDRTGQDEQYF.

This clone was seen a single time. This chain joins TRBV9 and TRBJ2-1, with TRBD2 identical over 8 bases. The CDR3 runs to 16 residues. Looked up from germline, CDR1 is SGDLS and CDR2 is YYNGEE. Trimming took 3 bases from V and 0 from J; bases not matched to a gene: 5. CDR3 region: CASSGKTSDSYNEQFF. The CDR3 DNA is TGTGCCAGCAGCGGAAAGACTAGCGACTCCTACAATGAGCAGTTCTTC.

In nucleotides, the CDR3 is TGTGCCACCAGCGTGGGACACCTCACAGATACGCAGTATTTT. It yields the protein CATSVGHLTDTQYF. The J gene is TRBJ2-3, the V gene TRBV15, with a possible D match to TRBD1 (6 bases). The CDR3 is 14 amino acids. Germline assignment: CDR1 LNHNV and CDR2 YYDKDF (reference sequence). V dropped 5 bases and J dropped 2 bases, with 11 bases sitting between them.

The CDR3 loop is CAWRGLGGNIQYF. CDR3 sequence (DNA): TGTGCCTGGAGGGGACTAGGGGGAAACATTCAGTACTTC. The J gene is TRBJ2-4, the V gene TRBV30; TRBD2 matches 8 bases. The V gene end was trimmed by 3 bases and the J gene end by 6 bases; junction bases not matched to a gene: 4. CDR1 and CDR2 from the germline V gene are GTSNPN and SVGIG (reference sequence). The CDR3 consists of 13 residues.

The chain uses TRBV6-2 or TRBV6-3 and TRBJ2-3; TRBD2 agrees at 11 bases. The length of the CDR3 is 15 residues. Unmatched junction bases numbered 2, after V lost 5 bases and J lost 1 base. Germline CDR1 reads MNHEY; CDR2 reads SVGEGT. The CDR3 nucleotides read TGTGCCAGCAGTGAGGGACTAGCGGGCACAGATACGCAGTATTTT. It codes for CASSEGLAGTDTQYF.

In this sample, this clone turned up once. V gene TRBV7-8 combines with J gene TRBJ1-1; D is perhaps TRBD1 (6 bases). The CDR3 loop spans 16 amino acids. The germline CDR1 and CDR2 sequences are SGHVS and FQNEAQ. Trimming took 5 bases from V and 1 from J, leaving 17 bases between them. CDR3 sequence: CASSLTWRGGNTEAFF. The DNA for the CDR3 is TGTGCCAGCAGCCTAACTTGGAGGGGGGGGAACACTGAAGCTTTCTTT.

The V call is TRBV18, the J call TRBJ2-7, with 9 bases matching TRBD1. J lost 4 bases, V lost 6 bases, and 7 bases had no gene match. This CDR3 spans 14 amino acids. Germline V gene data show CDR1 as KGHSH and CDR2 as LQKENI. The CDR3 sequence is CASSPGQGRYEQYF. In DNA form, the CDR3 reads TGTGCCAGCTCGCCGGGACAGGGAAGATACGAGCAGTACTTC.

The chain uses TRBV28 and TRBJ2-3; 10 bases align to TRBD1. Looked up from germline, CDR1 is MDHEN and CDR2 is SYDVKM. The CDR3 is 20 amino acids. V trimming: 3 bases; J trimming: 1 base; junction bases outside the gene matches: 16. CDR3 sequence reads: CASSFPPGTGEFGRTDTQYF. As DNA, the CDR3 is TGTGCCAGCAGTTTCCCACCGGGGACAGGGGAGTTTGGGCGCACAGATACGCAGTATTTT.

Written as DNA, the CDR3 is TGTGCCACCAGTGGGGGGCCCAACACTGAAGCTTTCTTT. Protein product: CATSGGPNTEAFF. The chain couples TRBV24-1 to TRBJ1-1; a possible D gene is TRBD1 (6 bases). CDR3 length equals 13 residues. Trimming shortened V by 5 bases and J by 2 bases, and 8 bases separated the two germline ends. From germline, CDR1 is KGHDR and CDR2 SFDVKD.

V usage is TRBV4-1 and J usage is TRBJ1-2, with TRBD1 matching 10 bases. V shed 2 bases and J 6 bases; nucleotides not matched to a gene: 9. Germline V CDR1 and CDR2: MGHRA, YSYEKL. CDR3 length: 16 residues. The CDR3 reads CASSQPAWGQGNGYTF. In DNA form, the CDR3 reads TGCGCCAGCAGCCAACCCGCCTGGGGACAGGGGAATGGCTACACCTTC.

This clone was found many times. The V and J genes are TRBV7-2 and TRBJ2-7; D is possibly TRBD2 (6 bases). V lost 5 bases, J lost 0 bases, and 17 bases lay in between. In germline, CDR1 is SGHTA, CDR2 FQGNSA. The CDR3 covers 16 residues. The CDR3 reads CASSPSGGVPSYEQYF. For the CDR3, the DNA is TGTGCCAGCAGCCCCTCCGGGGGTGTCCCCTCCTACGAGCAGTACTTC.

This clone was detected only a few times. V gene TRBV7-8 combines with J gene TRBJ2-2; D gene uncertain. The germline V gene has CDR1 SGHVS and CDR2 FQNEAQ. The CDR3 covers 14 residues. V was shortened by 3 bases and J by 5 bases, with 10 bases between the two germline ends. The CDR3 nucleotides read TGTGCCAGCAGCTTGGGCGCCCAAACCGGGGAGCTGTTTTTT. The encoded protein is CASSLGAQTGELFF.

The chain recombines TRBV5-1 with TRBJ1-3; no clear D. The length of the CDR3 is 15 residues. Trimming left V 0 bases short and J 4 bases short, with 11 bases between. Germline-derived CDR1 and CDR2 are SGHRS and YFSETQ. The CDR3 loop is CASSLDGRLGNTIYF. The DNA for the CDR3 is TGCGCCAGCAGCTTGGACGGTCGATTAGGAAACACCATATATTTT. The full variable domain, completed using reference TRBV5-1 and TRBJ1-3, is KAGVTQTPRYLIKTRGQQVTLSCSPISGHRSVSWYQQTPGQGLQFLFEYFSETQRNKGNFPGRFSGRQFSNSRSEMNVSTLELGDSALYLCASSLDGRLGNTIYFGEGSWLTVV.

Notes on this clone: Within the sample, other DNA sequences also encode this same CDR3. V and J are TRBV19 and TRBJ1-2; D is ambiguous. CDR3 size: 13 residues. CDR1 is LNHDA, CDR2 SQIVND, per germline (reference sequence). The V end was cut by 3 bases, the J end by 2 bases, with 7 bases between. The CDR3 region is CASSIAANYGYTF. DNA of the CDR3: TGTGCCAGTAGTATCGCTGCGAACTATGGCTACACCTTC.

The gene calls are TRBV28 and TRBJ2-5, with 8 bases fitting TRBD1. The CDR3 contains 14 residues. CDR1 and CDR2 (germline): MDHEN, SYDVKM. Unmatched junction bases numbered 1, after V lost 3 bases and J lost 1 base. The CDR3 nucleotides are TGTGCCAGCAGTTTCGGACAGGGCCAAGAGACCCAGTACTTC. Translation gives CASSFGQGQETQYF.

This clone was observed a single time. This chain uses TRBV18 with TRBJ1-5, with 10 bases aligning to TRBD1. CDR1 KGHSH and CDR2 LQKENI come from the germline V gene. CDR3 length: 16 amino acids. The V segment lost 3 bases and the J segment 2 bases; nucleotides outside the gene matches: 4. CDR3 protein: CASSPKGTGGNQPQHF. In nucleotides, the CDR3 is TGTGCCAGCTCACCCAAGGGGACAGGGGGCAATCAGCCCCAGCATTTT. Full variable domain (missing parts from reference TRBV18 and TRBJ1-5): NAGVMQNPRHLVRRRGQEARLRCSPMKGHSHVYWYRQLPEEGLKFMVYLQKENIIDESGMPKERFSAEFPKEGPSILRIQQVVRGDSAAYFCASSPKGTGGNQPQHFGDGTRLSIL.

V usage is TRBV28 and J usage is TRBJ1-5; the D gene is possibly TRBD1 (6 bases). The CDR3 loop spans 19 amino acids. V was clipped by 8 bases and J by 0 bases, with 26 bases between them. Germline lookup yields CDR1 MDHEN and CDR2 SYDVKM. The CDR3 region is CASSFQVRDIYYSNQPQHF. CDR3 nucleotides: TGTGCCAGCTCCTTCCAAGTCCGGGACATTTATTATAGCAATCAGCCCCAGCATTTT.

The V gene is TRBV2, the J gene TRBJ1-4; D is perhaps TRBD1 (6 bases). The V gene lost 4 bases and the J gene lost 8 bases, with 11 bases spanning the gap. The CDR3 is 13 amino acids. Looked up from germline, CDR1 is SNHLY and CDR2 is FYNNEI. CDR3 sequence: CASSAQGVEKLFF. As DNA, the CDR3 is TGTGCCAGCAGTGCACAGGGTGTCGAAAAACTGTTTTTT.

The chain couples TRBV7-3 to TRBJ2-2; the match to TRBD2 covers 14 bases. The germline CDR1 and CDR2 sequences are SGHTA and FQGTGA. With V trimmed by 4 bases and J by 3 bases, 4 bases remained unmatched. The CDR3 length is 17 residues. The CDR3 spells CASSSTSGRAHTGELFF. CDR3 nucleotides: TGTGCCAGCAGCTCGACTAGCGGGAGGGCCCACACCGGGGAGCTGTTTTTT. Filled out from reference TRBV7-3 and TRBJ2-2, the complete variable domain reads GAGVSQTPSNKVTEKGKYVELRCDPISGHTALYWYRQSLGQGPEFLIYFQGTGAADDSGLPNDRFFAVRPEGSVSTLKIQRTERGDSAVYLCASSSTSGRAHTGELFFGEGSRLTVL.

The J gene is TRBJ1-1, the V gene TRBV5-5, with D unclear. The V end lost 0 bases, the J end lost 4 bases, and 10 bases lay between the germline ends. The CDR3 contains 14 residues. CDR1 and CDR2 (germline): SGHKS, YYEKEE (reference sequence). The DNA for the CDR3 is TGTGCCAGCAGCTTGGTGCGGGCCCCCACTGAAGCTTTCTTT. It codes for CASSLVRAPTEAFF. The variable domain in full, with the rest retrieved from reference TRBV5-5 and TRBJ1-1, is DAGVTQSPTHLIKTRGQQVTLRCSPISGHKSVSWYQQVLGQGPQFIFQYYEKEERGRGNFPDRFSARQFPNYSSELNVNALLLGDSALYLCASSLVRAPTEAFFGQGTRLTVV.

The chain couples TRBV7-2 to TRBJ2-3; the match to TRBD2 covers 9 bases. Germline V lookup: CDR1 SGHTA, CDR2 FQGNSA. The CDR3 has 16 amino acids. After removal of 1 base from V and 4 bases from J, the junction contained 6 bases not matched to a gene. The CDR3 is CASSLVGAGGPDTQYF. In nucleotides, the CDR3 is TGTGCCAGCAGCTTAGTTGGGGCGGGAGGGCCAGATACGCAGTATTTT.

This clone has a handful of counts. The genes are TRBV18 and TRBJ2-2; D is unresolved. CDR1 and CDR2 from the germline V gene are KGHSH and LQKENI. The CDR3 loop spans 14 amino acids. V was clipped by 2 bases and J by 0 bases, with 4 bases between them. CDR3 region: CASSPGPNTGELFF. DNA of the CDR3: TGTGCCAGCTCACCAGGGCCGAACACCGGGGAGCTGTTTTTT.